The 16 T cell receptor beta chains reported below all come from one sample, sequenced in a study of blood T cell repertoires in COVID-19. Only in-frame clones appear in the TCRdb table, and some are missing; sequencing was by immunoSEQ multiplex PCR. The sample holds around 100,000 clones; approximately 62% are singletons and the top ten take approximately 6.3%. The sequencing sample was made of peripheral blood. The origin of the receptors is an elderly man with acute or convalescent COVID-19.

This sequence joins TRBV28 and TRBJ1-5; D is unclear. The CDR3 has 14 residues. Trimming left V 7 bases short and J 4 bases short, with 14 bases between. CDR1 and CDR2 (germline): MDHEN, SYDVKM. The CDR3 loop is CASTQMGSNQPQHF. CDR3 nucleotide sequence: TGTGCCAGCACCCAAATGGGGAGTAATCAGCCCCAGCATTTT.

This clone has only a few counts. The chain links TRBV19 to TRBJ2-7, with a tentative D call TRBD2 (5 bases). The V and J ends lost 3 bases and 3 bases respectively, with 12 bases between them. The CDR3 spans 14 residues. In germline, CDR1 is LNHDA, CDR2 SQIVND (reference sequence). The CDR3 nucleotides read TGTGCCAGTAGTATTTCTACTAGATTCTACGAGCAGTACTTC. Translated, it gives CASSISTRFYEQYF.

The chain joins TRBV28 to TRBJ1-1, with TRBD1 matching over 8 bases. The CDR3 covers 12 residues. Germline CDR1 is MDHEN and CDR2 is SYDVKM. Losses at the gene ends were 6 bases for V and 11 bases for J; bases not matched to a gene: 8. Here the CDR3 reads CASRHGQGSAFF. The CDR3 coding sequence is TGTGCCAGCAGGCACGGACAGGGCTCCGCTTTCTTT.

This clone was counted a single time. This chain links TRBV19 with TRBJ1-3, with D unclear. The CDR3 has 15 residues. Germline values: CDR1 LNHDA, CDR2 SQIVND (reference sequence). The V and J ends lost 5 bases and 2 bases respectively, with 13 bases between them. The CDR3 coding sequence is TGTGCCAGTAGTGTTGGAGTCGGCGCTGGAAACACCATATATTTT. Its protein is CASSVGVGAGNTIYF.

The chain has TRBV19 and TRBJ1-1; possible D gene TRBD1, 6 bases. Per germline, CDR1 LNHDA and CDR2 SQIVND (reference sequence). With 7 bases removed from V and 7 bases from J, the gap between germline ends came to 22 bases. CDR3 length equals 15 residues. Here the CDR3 reads CASTLKGGARSEAFF. The DNA of the CDR3 is TGTGCCAGTACCCTAAAGGGGGGGGCTCGGAGTGAAGCTTTCTTT.

V gene TRBV5-1 combines with J gene TRBJ2-3; 12 positions match TRBD2. J lost 6 bases, V lost 3 bases, and 8 bases had no gene match. CDR3 length equals 16 residues. CDR1 is SGHRS, CDR2 YFSETQ, per germline. CDR3 loop: CASSSTTSGRGDTQYF. As DNA, the CDR3 is TGCGCCAGCAGCTCGACGACTAGCGGGAGAGGGGATACGCAGTATTTT.

This clone occurred once. The chain links TRBV7-2 to TRBJ1-5; 7 nucleotides align to TRBD1. This CDR3 contains 14 residues. Looked up from germline, CDR1 is SGHTA and CDR2 is FQGNSA. With V trimmed by 5 bases and J by 4 bases, 5 bases remained unmatched. In DNA form, the CDR3 reads TGTGCCAGCAGCCAAGGGACAGCTAATCAGCCCCAGCATTTT. Protein product: CASSQGTANQPQHF.

The rearrangement links TRBV3-1 (or the pseudogene TRBV3-2) to TRBJ2-7; D is perhaps TRBD1 (5 bases). CDR3 size: 12 residues. The V end lost 6 bases, the J end lost 0 bases, and 6 bases lay between the germline ends. Germline V gene lookup returns CDR1 LGHDT and CDR2 YNNKEL (reference sequence). DNA of the CDR3: TGTGCCAGCAGGGACACCTCCTACGAGCAGTACTTC. This codes for CASRDTSYEQYF.

This clone was detected a few times. The rearrangement uses TRBV4-2 and TRBJ2-1; a weak D match, TRBD2 (7 bases). V lost 4 bases and J 5 bases, leaving 18 bases between the germline ends. The germline CDR1 and CDR2 sequences are LGHNA and YNFKEQ. The CDR3 extends over 16 amino acids. The DNA for the CDR3 is TGTGCCAGCAGCCCCGCTAGGGGGGGGTATAACAATGAGCAGTTCTTC. Protein sequence: CASSPARGGYNNEQFF.

Concerning this clone: This sample includes further DNA sequences coding for the same CDR3. The J gene is TRBJ2-3, the V gene TRBV5-4, with TRBD2 as a possible D gene (5 bases). Germline V gives CDR1 SGHNT, CDR2 YYREEE (reference sequence). V was trimmed by 0 bases and J by 5 bases, leaving 7 bases between them. The length of the CDR3 is 13 residues. The CDR3 protein is CASSLAGEDTQYF. For the CDR3, the DNA is TGTGCCAGCAGCTTGGCCGGGGAAGATACGCAGTATTTT.

The chain joins TRBV12-3 or TRBV12-4 to TRBJ2-1, with 9 bases aligning to TRBD1. The J segment lost 6 bases and the V segment lost 8 bases, leaving 2 bases of the junction unmatched. The CDR3 runs to 12 residues. DNA for the CDR3: TGTGCCAGCCTGACAGGGGGCAATGAGCAGTTCTTC. Translated, it gives CASLTGGNEQFF.

The CDR3 bases are TGTGCCAGCTCACCATCCCGACAGTCAACTAATGAAAAACTGTTTTTT. Protein sequence: CASSPSRQSTNEKLFF. J is TRBJ1-4 and V is TRBV18, with D possibly TRBD1 on 5 matching bases. V gave up 2 bases and J gave up 0 bases, with 10 bases separating them. In germline, CDR1 is KGHSH, CDR2 LQKENI. The CDR3 totals 16 residues.

This clone was observed many times. The genes are TRBV24-1 and TRBJ1-2; D ambiguous. Germline V CDR1 and CDR2: KGHDR, SFDVKD. The ends were cut back, 9 bases at V and 7 bases at J, with 14 bases in the middle. The CDR3 has 12 residues. CDR3 sequence: CATSGKSGGYTF. The CDR3 DNA reads as TGTGCCACCTCGGGGAAATCGGGTGGCTACACCTTC.

This chain joins TRBV6-2 or TRBV6-3 and TRBJ1-5; 7 nucleotides line up with TRBD1. In germline, CDR1 is MNHEY, CDR2 SVGEGT. There are 14 residues in the CDR3. The trim removed 3 bases at V and 6 bases at J, leaving 5 bases unmatched. The CDR3 protein is CASSYPGQTQPQHF. CDR3 nucleotide sequence: TGTGCCAGCAGTTATCCGGGACAGACTCAGCCCCAGCATTTT.

J is TRBJ1-2 and V is TRBV28; TRBD1 might be the D (6 bases). Germline assignment: CDR1 MDHEN and CDR2 SYDVKM. V was clipped by 1 base and J by 4 bases, with 13 bases between them. The length of the CDR3 is 15 residues. CDR3 nucleotides: TGTGCCAGCAGTTTATATGGCGACAGGCCCTATGGCTACACCTTC. It yields the protein CASSLYGDRPYGYTF.

The rearrangement links TRBV5-1 to TRBJ2-3, with D possibly TRBD1 on 5 matching bases. The V gene's germline CDR1 is SGHRS and CDR2 YFSETQ. The length of the CDR3 is 13 residues. V lost 7 bases and J 0 bases, leaving 9 bases between the germline ends. CDR3 residues: CASSGPSTDTQYF. The CDR3 DNA is TGCGCCAGCTCAGGGCCCAGCACAGATACGCAGTATTTT. Together with reference TRBV5-1 and TRBJ2-3, the CDR3 gives the full variable domain: KAGVTQTPRYLIKTRGQQVTLSCSPISGHRSVSWYQQTPGQGLQFLFEYFSETQRNKGNFPGRFSGRQFSNSRSEMNVSTLELGDSALYLCASSGPSTDTQYFGPGTRLTVL.